One T cell receptor (beta chain) is described in this entry. This clone's antigen is unknown. No base qualities exist here, and no much larger clone lies one base off it. Each collaborating institution followed its own protocols to collect whole blood in K2EDTA tubes. For TCRbeta analysis, collaborators shipped samples as frozen whole blood, isolated PBMCs, or DNA extracted from either of those sample types. TCRbeta CDR3 regions were amplified from genomic DNA using the immunoSEQ Assay, a bias-controlled multiplex PCR. In the authors' own workflow: The number of nucleated cells in each sample was estimated by amplification of reference gene primers within the assay. Sequence reads were collapsed and filtered to measure the absolute abundance of every unique TCRbeta CDR3 rearrangement. For each sample, productive Simpson clonality was calculated as the square root of Simpson's diversity index over productive rearrangements. TCRdb's version of the immuneACCESS table is confined to in-frame rearrangements and falls short of the full clone set. An unresolved V gene accounts for under half of the shortfall where checked; the remainder is of unknown origin. V, J and clone size were drawn from that table, and D and trimming were deduced from the DNA. The sample includes about 190,000 clones, with around 78% observed a single time. The ten biggest clones cover about 3% of the sample.

This sample was taken from a study of blood T cell repertoires in COVID-19 (dated by TCRdb to between 2020 and 2021). In terms of the full investigation: Samples covering the acute and convalescent phases of COVID-19 were provided by collaborators in the United States, Italy and Spain. The material from the prospective study consisted of cDNA or gDNA derived from T cells, B-cell-depleted T cells, or PBMCs. The dataset comprised deeply sampled blood TCRbeta repertoires from subjects exposed to, actively infected with, or recovered from COVID-19. The repertoires were released in a freely available public database intended as a resource for research on the immune response to SARS-CoV-2. Samples came from the ongoing ImmuneRACE study (first 160 participants) plus 1,254 subjects from 6 global collaborators. A de-identified subject ID, COVID-19 status, age in years and sex were almost always included in the sample metadata. Where available, HLA class I and class II types were obtained from metadata supplied by the sample provider rather than from assay-based typing.

Study-wide conclusions, independent of this receptor: The amount of clinical and demographic metadata varied by source and participant and was provided uncurated.

Including cysteine and phenylalanine, the CDR3 has 15 amino acids. The read is trimmed to its CDR3 DNA, 45 bases read in frame from base 1. Relative to germline, V is missing 3 bases and J is missing 8 bases, with 8 bases of the junction outside any gene match. Reading the germline V gene gives CDR1 MDHEN and CDR2 SYDVKM. This TCR was recovered from a woman older than 75 with active or convalescent COVID-19. The chain is encoded by TRBV28 joined to TRBJ1-4, with 8 junctional bases fitting TRBD1. Material: peripheral blood. CDR3 loop: CASSFRYRGGEKLFF. The nucleotide sequence reads TGTGCCAGCAGTTTCCGTTACAGGGGGGGAGAAAAACTGTTTTTT.